Listed below are T cell receptor beta chains from one sample, sequenced in a study of CD8 T cells in acute hepatitis C reinfection. Measured with immunoSEQ multiplex PCR; TCRdb has only the in-frame clones, and not every one. The sample yields 35,000 to 40,000 clones, around nine tenths seen once. The sequenced sample consisted of naive CD8+ T cells from PBMCs. The receptor source for this set is a young man with chronic hepatitis C. Both conserved end residues are part of each CDR3. A D gene is named only where the DNA matches it firmly. Expanded clones are given a class, and other clones once, few, many or no size at all.

d_gene: TRBD2
j_gene: TRBJ2-5
abundance: NA
v_gene: TRBV4-1
CDR3nt: TGCGCCAGCAGCCCTATGGGGCCTAGCGGGTTCCAGACCCAGTACTTC
CDR3aa: CASSPMGPSGFQTQYF

d_gene: TRBD2
j_gene: TRBJ2-3
abundance: NA
v_gene: TRBV9
CDR3nt: TGTGCCAGCAGCGTAGAAAGGACTAGCGGGAGTAGAGATACGCAGTATTTT
CDR3aa: CASSVERTSGSRDTQYF

d_gene: NA
j_gene: TRBJ1-1
abundance: once
v_gene: TRBV7-2
CDR3nt: TGTGCCAGCAGCCCCTCGCCCAGGGTGCGGAACACTGAAGCTTTCTTT
CDR3aa: CASSPSPRVRNTEAFF

d_gene: NA
j_gene: TRBJ2-2
abundance: NA
v_gene: TRBV9
CDR3nt: TGTGCCAGCAGCGTAAGCAGGGCCACCGGGGAGCTGTTTTTT
CDR3aa: CASSVSRATGELFF

d_gene: NA
j_gene: TRBJ1-1
abundance: few
v_gene: TRBV19
CDR3nt: TGTGCCAGTAGTATTTTGGACACTGAAGCTTTCTTT
CDR3aa: CASSILDTEAFF

d_gene: NA
j_gene: TRBJ1-4
abundance: NA
v_gene: TRBV27
CDR3nt: TGTGCCAGCAGTTTATCCGGAGTGCCAACTAATGAAAAACTGTTTTTT
CDR3aa: CASSLSGVPTNEKLFF

d_gene: NA
j_gene: TRBJ2-5
abundance: NA
v_gene: TRBV5-6
CDR3nt: TGTGCCAGTCGTCTCTCCCGGGACAACCAAGAGACCCAGTACTTC
CDR3aa: CASRLSRDNQETQYF

d_gene: NA
j_gene: TRBJ2-1
abundance: few
v_gene: TRBV7-6
CDR3nt: TGTGCCAGCAGCTTGGGCAGGGATCCCTACAATGAGCAGTTCTTC
CDR3aa: CASSLGRDPYNEQFF

d_gene: NA
j_gene: TRBJ1-4
abundance: NA
v_gene: TRBV12-2
CDR3nt: TGTGCAAGTCGCTTGTGGGGACGGGTAAATGAAAAACTGTTTTTT
CDR3aa: CASRLWGRVNEKLFF

d_gene: NA
j_gene: TRBJ1-2
abundance: NA
v_gene: TRBV14
CDR3nt: TGTGCCAGCAGCCAACACCCGTCTCTCAACTATGGCTACACCTTC
CDR3aa: CASSQHPSLNYGYTF

d_gene: TRBD2
j_gene: TRBJ2-1
abundance: once
v_gene: TRBV14
CDR3nt: TGTGCCAGCAGCCAAGAGGGGCCGGGACTAGTGGGTGAGCAGTTCTTC
CDR3aa: CASSQEGPGLVGEQFF

d_gene: NA
j_gene: TRBJ2-7
abundance: NA
v_gene: TRBV4-1
CDR3nt: TGCGCCAGCAGCCAAGAGGAGTCCAGGGTCAGCTACGAGCAGTACTTC
CDR3aa: CASSQEESRVSYEQYF